One and the same sample provided the 8 T cell receptor beta chains below, sequenced in a study of blood T cells in healthy people across ages. The use of a sample-barcoded 5' primer and a J-beta primer mix characterized a second PCR of roughly 6 to 11 cycles. TCRdb reprocessed the 5' RACE reads with MiXCR, giving one entry per CDR3 protein. The sample lists about 730,000 distinct CDR3 sequences, about 42% seen once, with roughly 19% in the top ten. Sequencing was done on a sample of blood. Every receptor here comes from an older woman in good health.

The rearrangement joins TRBV21-1 to TRBJ2-5; the table names TRBD2, a call not compared with the DNA. TRBV21-1 corresponds to a pseudogene. This CDR3 comprises 10 residues. The CDR3 is CASTRRDQYF. In nucleotides, the CDR3 is TGTGCCAGCACCCGGCGGGATCAGTACTTC.

This clonotype was detected a few times. The chain carries TRBV14 and TRBJ2-5, with D tentatively TRBD2 (5 bases). The CDR3 loop spans 13 amino acids. Germline assignment: CDR1 SGHDN and CDR2 FVKESK. V shed 4 bases and J shed 3 bases, with 9 bases lying between them. CDR3 sequence: CASSRGIKETQYF. The CDR3 DNA sequence: TGTGCCAGCAGCCGAGGGATCAAAGAGACCCAGTACTTC.

The V and J genes are TRBV6-5 and TRBJ2-1; TRBD1 matches at 9 bases. Losses at the gene ends were 5 bases for V and 12 bases for J; bases not matched to a gene: 8. CDR3 length equals 13 residues. CDR1 is MNHEY, CDR2 SVGAGI, per germline. The CDR3 sequence is CASSPRDREPQFF. CDR3 nucleotides: TGTGCCAGCAGTCCCCGGGACAGGGAACCGCAGTTCTTC.

The V call is TRBV7-3, the J call TRBJ2-6; D is ambiguous. The CDR3 consists of 19 residues. Germline V gene lookup returns CDR1 SGHTA and CDR2 FQGTGA. The germline V and J ends were trimmed by 5 bases and 0 bases, with 20 bases remaining between them. CDR3 residues: CASSSLTERASSGANVLTF. CDR3 in DNA: TGTGCCAGCAGCAGCTTAACGGAGAGAGCTAGCTCTGGGGCCAACGTCCTGACTTTC. Drawing the rest from reference TRBV7-3 and TRBJ2-6, the complete variable domain is GAGVSQTPSNKVTEKGKYVELRCDPISGHTALYWYRQSLGQGPEFLIYFQGTGAADDSGLPNDRFFAVRPEGSVSTLKIQRTERGDSAVYLCASSSLTERASSGANVLTFGAGSRLTVL.

In its sample, this clonotype was seen a few times. The chain joins TRBV12-3 or TRBV12-4 to TRBJ2-6; D may be TRBD1 (5 bases). This CDR3 region has 16 residues. The V end lost 6 bases, the J end lost 0 bases, and 12 bases lay between the germline ends. The CDR3: CASRFTGASGANVLTF. CDR3 nucleotide sequence: TGTGCCAGCAGATTCACAGGAGCCTCTGGGGCCAACGTCCTGACTTTC.

The chain carries TRBV14 and TRBJ2-6; D unclear. Trimming removed 1 base at V and 9 bases at J, with 10 bases between. CDR1 is SGHDN, CDR2 FVKESK, per germline. This CDR3 is 14 amino acids long. CDR3 protein: CASSQVSRSNVLTF. In DNA form, the CDR3 reads TGTGCCAGCAGCCAAGTCTCAAGAAGCAACGTCCTGACTTTC. Looking up the rest from reference TRBV14 and TRBJ2-6 gives the full variable domain: EAGVTQFPSHSVIEKGQTVTLRCDPISGHDNLYWYRRVMGKEIKFLLHFVKESKQDESGMPNNRFLAERTGGTYSTLKVQPAELEDSGVYFCASSQVSRSNVLTFGAGSRLTVL.

This clonotype was observed a single time. The chain has TRBV11-2 and TRBJ2-3; perhaps TRBD2 as D (6 bases). The CDR3 has 15 residues. The germline gives CDR1 SGHAT, CDR2 FQNNGV. The V end was cut by 4 bases, the J end by 0 bases, with 11 bases between. The CDR3: CASSSPGTSTDTQYF. CDR3 coding DNA: TGTGCCAGCAGCTCCCCCGGGACTAGCACAGATACGCAGTATTTT.

The CDR3 nucleotides are TGTGCCAGCAGCAACACGGACCCAAACTATGGGGCCAACGTCCTGACTTTC. Translation gives CASSNTDPNYGANVLTF. The gene calls are TRBV11-3 and TRBJ2-6, with D hard to call. The CDR3 consists of 17 residues. Trimming pared 5 bases from V and 3 bases from J, leaving 17 bases between. Looked up from germline, CDR1 is SGHNT and CDR2 is YENEEA. The full variable domain, rest sourced from reference TRBV11-3 and TRBJ2-6, is EAGVVQSPRYKIIEKKQPVAFWCNPISGHNTLYWYLQNLGQGPELLIRYENEEAVDDSQLPKDRFSAERLKGVDSTLKIQPAELGDSAVYLCASSNTDPNYGANVLTFGAGSRLTVL.